This paragraph reports one T cell receptor (beta chain). The antigen remains undetermined. The data were obtained in a study of Ad26.COV2.S vaccination and SARS-CoV-2 variants. Study-wide points: In vaccinated individuals, spike-specific CD8+ and CD4+ T cell responses reportedly displayed substantial breadth. The TCR-based breadth and depth measures might underestimate overall T cell responses.

Treatment: roughly 19 received Ad26.COV2.S at low or high dose, single or two shots; about 5 received placebo; per-sample allocation not given. All samples were drawn on day 63, counting from the first vaccine or placebo injection. Clones were sequenced by immunoSEQ multiplex PCR, and TCRdb holds only the in-frame ones, with some missing. This table holds some 450,000 clones, 90% found once. The specimen was peripheral blood, collected in a trial of Ad26.COV2.S vaccine versus placebo. This TCR derives from a person between 18 and 65 years old who received the Ad26.COV2.S COVID-19 vaccine or a placebo.

CDR3 sequence (DNA): TGTGCCAGCAGCCCAGGACAGGACAATGAGCAGTTCTTC. Translation: CASSPGQDNEQFF. The J gene is TRBJ2-1, the V gene TRBV7-9, with 7 bases lining up with TRBD1. The V gene end was trimmed by 5 bases and the J gene end by 5 bases; junction bases not matched to a gene: 3. Germline loops: CDR1 SEHNR, CDR2 FQNEAQ (reference sequence). The CDR3 extends over 13 amino acids. The complete variable domain, with remaining parts taken from reference TRBV7-9 and TRBJ2-1, reads DTGVSQNPRHKITKRGQNVTFRCDPISEHNRLYWYRQTLGQGPEFLTYFQNEAQLEKSRLLSDRFSAERPKGSFSTLEIQRTEQGDSAMYLCASSPGQDNEQFFGPGTRLTVL.